This entry concerns a single TCR beta chain. The antigen is undetermined. The data were obtained in a study of T cells in Graves' hyperthyroidism and ophthalmopathy. Study results and limitations: Blood shared most expanded thyroid clonotypes above 0.001. The model foresaw ophthalmopathy a median 6.5 months prior to onset.

What was amplified from RNA transcripts were TCR beta CDR3 regions. The TCR CDR3 first-round RT-PCR relied on the HTBI primer set. TCRdb redid the calling of the multiplex PCR reads with MiXCR, one entry per CDR3 protein. The profile shows hundreds of thousands of distinct CDR3 sequences, just under 45% of them singletons. This CDR3 is 11 amino acids long. The V end was cut by 9 bases, the J end by 6 bases, with 10 bases between. Per the germline V gene, CDR1 is SNHLY and CDR2 is FYNNEI. Investigators excluded patients with uncontrolled infection, other autoimmune disease, pregnancy or lactation. Used for diagnoses were clinical symptoms, serum thyroxine and TRAb, thyroid ultrasound and orbital computed tomography.

Sequenced sample: peripheral blood or thyroid tissue (not recorded which). The rearrangement links TRBV2 to TRBJ2-3; D ambiguous. This receptor was identified in an adult man with Graves' disease, either hyperthyroidism or ophthalmopathy (not recorded which). The CDR3 here is CASSERDTQYF. CDR3 DNA: TGTGCCAGTTCGGAGAGGGATACGCAGTATTTT.